One and the same sample provided the 11 T cell receptor beta chains below, sequenced in a study of shared clonotypes between healthy human individuals. Profiled with immunoSEQ multiplex PCR; TCRdb holds only in-frame clones, not every one. The profile covers roughly 300,000 clones, with around 90% appearing a single time and 15% to 20% taken by the ten largest. Sequenced: memory CD8+ T cells sorted from blood. Subset noted: CD45RO+ cells pooled with CCR7-negative TemRA cells. These receptor sequences come from a man between 18 and 29 years old in good health.

CDR3 amino acids: CASSPGGNTEAFF. In DNA form, the CDR3 reads TGTGCCAGCAGCCCGGGGGGCAACACTGAAGCTTTCTTT. The J gene is TRBJ1-1, the V gene TRBV5-6, with a possible D match to TRBD1 (6 bases). Germline values: CDR1 SGHDT, CDR2 YYEEEE. The V and J ends lost 4 bases and 2 bases respectively, with 9 bases between them. The CDR3 loop spans 13 amino acids. Supplemented by reference TRBV5-6 and TRBJ1-1, the full variable domain reads DAGVTQSPTHLIKTRGQQVTLRCSPKSGHDTVSWYQQALGQGPQFIFQYYEEEERQRGNFPDRFSGHQFPNYSSELNVNALLLGDSALYLCASSPGGNTEAFFGQGTRLTVV.

This chain links TRBV9 with TRBJ2-1; TRBD2 matches 11 bases. V shed 6 bases and J 1 base; nucleotides not matched to a gene: 6. CDR1 and CDR2 (germline): SGDLS, YYNGEE. This CDR3 has 16 residues. CDR3 residues: CASTPGLAVSYNEQFF. CDR3 bases: TGTGCCAGCACCCCGGGACTAGCGGTTTCCTACAATGAGCAGTTCTTC.

The gene calls are TRBV18 and TRBJ2-7, with 11 nucleotides matching TRBD2. V trimming: 4 bases; J trimming: 5 bases; junction bases outside the gene matches: 13. CDR1 and CDR2 from the germline V gene are KGHSH and LQKENI. The CDR3 is 17 amino acids. The CDR3 reads CASSLLAGGAPGHEQYF. In DNA form, the CDR3 reads TGTGCCAGCTCACTGCTAGCGGGAGGAGCCCCGGGACACGAGCAGTACTTC.

The J gene is TRBJ1-1, the V gene TRBV28; D gene ambiguous. The CDR3 totals 16 residues. Trimming pared 2 bases from V and 1 base from J, leaving 14 bases between. The germline V gene encodes CDR1 MDHEN and CDR2 SYDVKM. The CDR3 DNA reads as TGTGCCAGCAGTTTAACCCAATGGAGCGGGAACACTGAAGCTTTCTTT. Its protein is CASSLTQWSGNTEAFF.

The rearrangement uses TRBV4-1 and TRBJ2-5, with D unresolved. Germline V CDR1 and CDR2: MGHRA, YSYEKL. Deletions cut 1 base from V and 1 base from J, with 10 bases between. There are 15 residues in the CDR3. The CDR3 reads CASSQAVTGQETQYF. CDR3 sequence (DNA): TGCGCCAGCAGCCAAGCTGTTACCGGCCAAGAGACCCAGTACTTC.

The chain is built from TRBV7-2 and TRBJ2-2, with D perhaps matching TRBD2 (6 bases). This CDR3 spans 16 amino acids. Germline assignment: CDR1 SGHTA and CDR2 FQGNSA. V was pared by 4 bases and J by 2 bases, with 14 bases between. CDR3 amino acids: CASSSVGGLNTGELFF. Written as DNA, the CDR3 is TGTGCCAGCAGCTCCGTGGGGGGACTCAACACCGGGGAGCTGTTTTTT.

The chain joins TRBV11-2 to TRBJ2-7; D may be TRBD1 (5 bases). Germline assignment: CDR1 SGHAT and CDR2 FQNNGV. The CDR3 spans 15 residues. V dropped 5 bases and J dropped 1 base, with 15 bases sitting between them. DNA of the CDR3: TGTGCCAGCAGCCCCTACGTCAGGGCTTCCTACGAGCAGTACTTC. It translates to CASSPYVRASYEQYF.

V gene TRBV6-6 combines with J gene TRBJ1-6, with 10 bases lining up with TRBD1. This CDR3 is built from 14 residues. Per the germline V gene, CDR1 is MNHNY and CDR2 is SVGAGI (reference sequence). With V trimmed by 6 bases and J by 8 bases, 4 bases remained unmatched. The CDR3: CASRTGQGYSPLHF. In DNA, the CDR3 is TGTGCCAGCAGGACGGGACAGGGGTATTCACCCCTCCACTTT.

This chain links TRBV25-1 with TRBJ2-1; D not certain. Trimming removed 1 base at V and 4 bases at J, with 8 bases between. The CDR3 contains 14 residues. Germline V gene sequence: CDR1 MGHDK, CDR2 SYGVNS. CDR3 nucleotides: TGTGCCAGCAGTGAATCCGGCCATTACAATGAGCAGTTCTTC. Its protein is CASSESGHYNEQFF.

The chain is built from TRBV6-5 and TRBJ1-1; D not certain. The length of the CDR3 is 15 residues. Trimming removed 0 bases from V and 0 bases from J, with 8 bases in between. CDR1 and CDR2 from the germline V gene are MNHEY and SVGAGI. The CDR3 DNA follows: TGTGCCAGCAGTTACTCCGGGTACTTGAACACTGAAGCTTTCTTT. Translation: CASSYSGYLNTEAFF.

The CDR3 region is CASSYRASYNEQFF. Here the CDR3 DNA reads TGTGCCAGCAGCTACAGGGCCTCCTACAATGAGCAGTTCTTC. The chain uses TRBV27 and TRBJ2-1; possible D gene TRBD1, 6 bases. The CDR3 covers 14 residues. Trimming removed 6 bases from V and 0 bases from J, with 9 bases in between. Germline values: CDR1 MNHEY, CDR2 SMNVEV (reference sequence).